One and the same sample provided the 18 T cell receptor beta chains below, sequenced in a study of blood T cell repertoires in COVID-19. TCRdb's copy holds only in-frame clones and misses some; the assay was immunoSEQ multiplex PCR. In the table there are roughly 320,000 clones, approximately 90% of which are singletons. Sequencing was done on a sample of peripheral blood. These receptors were taken from a woman aged 45-65 years with COVID-19, enrolled during active disease.

This rearrangement joins TRBV12-3 or TRBV12-4 to TRBJ1-3; D unresolved. Between the trimmed V and J ends, which lost 10 bases and 7 bases, there was a span of 17 bases. The CDR3 is made up of 13 amino acids. The CDR3 loop reads CATVRAPWNTIYF. The CDR3 DNA sequence: TGTGCCACGGTCCGAGCCCCCTGGAACACCATATATTTT.

The chain uses TRBV5-4 and TRBJ2-2; D is uncertain. CDR3 length equals 12 residues. Germline V gene sequence: CDR1 SGHNT, CDR2 YYREEE (reference sequence). Trimming stripped 4 bases from V and 8 bases from J, with 9 bases between. CDR3 DNA: TGTGCCAGCAGCATTCTTGAGGGGGAGCTGTTTTTT. Protein sequence: CASSILEGELFF.

This clone occurred once. V and J are TRBV2 and TRBJ1-5; tentative D call: TRBD1 (5 bases). CDR1 and CDR2 from the germline V gene are SNHLY and FYNNEI. V lost 6 bases and J 5 bases, leaving 11 bases between the germline ends. The CDR3 runs 13 residues. CDR3 residues: CASSQGLYQPQHF. CDR3 coding DNA: TGTGCCAGCAGCCAGGGATTGTATCAGCCCCAGCATTTT.

The chain employs TRBV6-4 and TRBJ2-3; 10 bases are shared with TRBD2. V was clipped by 4 bases and J by 1 base; unmatched bases: 5. The germline gives CDR1 MRHNA, CDR2 SNTAGT. The CDR3 contains 16 residues. The CDR3 bases are TGTGCCAGCAGTGCTTTAGCGGGAGGTCGCACAGATACGCAGTATTTT. This codes for CASSALAGGRTDTQYF.

Written as DNA, the CDR3 is TGTGCCTGGAGTGAGTACTATACCACAGATACGCAGTATTTT. Protein product: CAWSEYYTTDTQYF. This sequence joins TRBV30 and TRBJ2-3, with D uncertain. Trimming left V 1 base short and J 2 bases short, with 10 bases between. CDR1 and CDR2 (germline): GTSNPN, SVGIG (reference sequence). The CDR3 contains 14 residues.

This chain connects TRBV30 to TRBJ2-5; weak D call: TRBD2 (6 bases). Trimming removed 4 bases at V and 4 bases at J, with 10 bases between. The germline V gene has CDR1 GTSNPN and CDR2 SVGIG (reference sequence). There are 12 residues in the CDR3. CDR3 residues: CAWKLGGETQYF. The CDR3 DNA reads TGTGCCTGGAAGCTCGGGGGAGAGACCCAGTACTTC.

The chain links TRBV30 to TRBJ1-2, with 9 nucleotides matching TRBD1. The CDR3 loop spans 15 amino acids. CDR1 and CDR2 from the germline V gene are GTSNPN and SVGIG (reference sequence). The V and J ends lost 0 bases and 7 bases, in that order; junction bases with no gene match: 9. The CDR3 nucleotides are TGTGCCTGGAGTGTTGGGCCGACAGGGGGGGGTGGCTACACCTTC. Residues: CAWSVGPTGGGGYTF.

The chain links TRBV5-4 to TRBJ2-3, with 16 bases aligning to TRBD2. CDR1 and CDR2 (germline): SGHNT, YYREEE (reference sequence). The trim removed 0 bases at V and 4 bases at J, leaving 2 bases unmatched. The CDR3 extends over 17 amino acids. The CDR3 DNA is TGTGCCAGCAGCTTGGGGGGACTAGCGGGAGGGGCAGATACGCAGTATTTT. Translating gives CASSLGGLAGGADTQYF.

The chain couples TRBV19 to TRBJ1-1; 7 bases map to TRBD1. Germline CDR1 LNHDA, CDR2 SQIVND (reference sequence). The J segment lost 11 bases and the V segment lost 2 bases, leaving 8 bases of the junction unmatched. This CDR3 comprises 13 residues. This CDR3 is CASSIFRGDSAFF. As DNA, the CDR3 is TGTGCCAGTAGTATATTCAGGGGGGATTCGGCTTTCTTT.

V gene TRBV6-2 or TRBV6-3 combines with J gene TRBJ2-7, with 8 bases lining up with TRBD1. CDR3 size: 14 residues. After removal of 2 bases from V and 6 bases from J, the junction contained 6 bases not matched to a gene. The germline CDR1 and CDR2 sequences are MNHEY and SVGEGT. The CDR3 bases are TGTGCCAGCAGTTACACGGCAGGGGGCCGCGAGCAGTACTTC. Residues: CASSYTAGGREQYF.

The chain links TRBV25-1 to TRBJ1-3; weak D call: TRBD1 (5 bases). The V gene lost 3 bases and the J gene lost 2 bases, with 8 bases spanning the gap. Germline V gives CDR1 MGHDK, CDR2 SYGVNS. The CDR3 consists of 14 residues. The CDR3 here is CASSDRGAGNTIYF. The CDR3 region has the DNA TGTGCCAGCAGTGACCGGGGGGCTGGAAACACCATATATTTT.

The chain carries TRBV18 and TRBJ1-2, with 8 bases matching TRBD1. This CDR3 has 13 residues. After removal of 3 bases from V and 3 bases from J, the junction contained 0 bases not matched to a gene. Germline V lookup: CDR1 KGHSH, CDR2 LQKENI. The CDR3 loop is CASSPTGDYGYTF. CDR3 coding DNA: TGTGCCAGCTCACCGACAGGGGACTATGGCTACACCTTC.

The chain employs TRBV30 and TRBJ2-1; 11 bases are shared with TRBD2. The trim removed 0 bases at V and 6 bases at J, leaving 4 bases unmatched. The CDR3 is 15 amino acids. Germline loops: CDR1 GTSNPN, CDR2 SVGIG (reference sequence). CDR3 region: CAWSVLAGEGNEQFF. The CDR3 region has the DNA TGTGCCTGGAGTGTACTAGCGGGAGAAGGCAATGAGCAGTTCTTC.

The chain recombines TRBV18 with TRBJ2-7; D uncertain. V was clipped by 3 bases and J by 12 bases, with 12 bases between them. The CDR3 totals 11 residues. CDR1 and CDR2 (germline): KGHSH, LQKENI. CDR3 protein: CASSPRQQLYF. The CDR3 region has the DNA TGTGCCAGCTCACCTAGACAACAGCTGTACTTC.

This sequence joins TRBV20-1 and TRBJ2-4; D call uncertain. The germline V and J ends were trimmed by 3 bases and 9 bases, with 9 bases remaining between them. This CDR3 has 11 amino acids. CDR1 is DFQATT and CDR2 is SNEGSKA in the germline V gene (reference sequence). The CDR3 DNA reads as TGCAGTGCTAGTCCGAGTAGCATTCAGTACTTC. Amino acids: CSASPSSIQYF.

The chain joins TRBV3-1 (or the pseudogene TRBV3-2) to TRBJ2-1; 9 bases map to TRBD2. From germline, CDR1 is LGHDT and CDR2 YNNKEL (reference sequence). The trim removed 0 bases at V and 3 bases at J, leaving 12 bases unmatched. The CDR3 consists of 19 residues. The CDR3, as DNA: TGTGCCAGCAGCCAAGATCTGGCTAGCGGGATCGGCTACTACAATGAGCAGTTCTTC. Amino acid sequence: CASSQDLASGIGYYNEQFF.

This clone turned up a few times. DNA of the CDR3: TGTGCCAGCAGCTTGGATAGCGGGAGCACAGATACGCAGTATTTT. Its translation is CASSLDSGSTDTQYF. The chain couples TRBV5-4 to TRBJ2-3; TRBD2 aligns across 7 bases. J lost 0 bases, V lost 0 bases, and 1 base had no gene match. The germline gives CDR1 SGHNT, CDR2 YYREEE (reference sequence). The CDR3 runs 15 residues.

V and J are TRBV4-1 and TRBJ2-6; 8 bases map to TRBD1. Germline CDR1 MGHRA, CDR2 YSYEKL. The CDR3 loop spans 18 amino acids. V dropped 4 bases and J dropped 0; count of bases not matched to a gene: 8. The CDR3 spells CASSPGQGPRSGANVLTF. As DNA, the CDR3 is TGCGCCAGCAGCCCCGGACAGGGCCCCCGCTCTGGGGCCAACGTCCTGACTTTC.